Listed below are T cell receptor beta chains from one sample, sequenced in a study of Tregs in tolerant kidney transplant recipients. Only in-frame clones appear in the TCRdb table, and some are missing; sequencing was by immunoSEQ multiplex PCR. This sample has about 60,000 clones, with around 90% found just once. The source material was CD8+ T cells from blood, sampled before the transplant. All receptors come from a human donor who received a combined kidney and bone marrow transplant. The CDR3 runs from the conserved cysteine through the conserved F or W. Each record gives: V gene, D gene, clone size, J gene, CDR3 protein, CDR3 DNA. D genes are given only for firm matches. Size is stated for part of the rows, as once, few or many counts, or as a class when the clone is expanded.

>TRBV5-4|-|-|TRBJ1-2
CASSLSGSPYGYTF
TGTGCCAGCAGCTTGTCCGGTTCCCCGTATGGCTACACCTTC
>TRBV7-9|TRBD2|few|TRBJ2-7
CASSTGTSGRPAFEQYF
TGTGCCAGCAGCACAGGGACTAGCGGGAGGCCCGCGTTTGAGCAGTACTTC
>TRBV11-3|TRBD2|-|TRBJ2-3
CASSPGLVTDTQYF
TGTGCCAGCAGCCCAGGACTAGTAACAGATACGCAGTATTTT
>TRBV4-1|TRBD2|few|TRBJ2-7
CASSQDLARREYSYEQYF
TGCGCCAGCAGCCAAGATCTCGCGCGGCGGGAGTACTCCTACGAGCAGTACTTC
>TRBV13|TRBD2|-|TRBJ2-5
CASSSTGTRGEETQYF
TGTGCCAGCAGTTCCACCGGGACTAGGGGGGAAGAGACCCAGTACTTC
>TRBV4-3|-|once|TRBJ2-5
CASSKGETQYF
TGCGCCAGCAGCAAGGGGGAGACCCAGTACTTC
>TRBV5-1|TRBD1|once|TRBJ2-7
CASSLGGLYEQYF
TGCGCCAGCAGCTTAGGGGGCCTCTACGAGCAGTACTTC
>TRBV7-9|-|-|TRBJ1-2
CASSALLMETTLYGYTF
TGTGCCAGCAGCGCATTATTGATGGAGACGACTCTATATGGCTACACCTTC
>TRBV4-1|TRBD1|once|TRBJ2-3
CASSQMTGTTDTQYF
TGCGCCAGCAGCCAAATGACAGGGACCACAGATACGCAGTATTTT
>TRBV5-6|TRBD2|-|TRBJ2-3
CASSAGLAVDTQYF
TGTGCCAGCTCGGCGGGACTAGCGGTAGATACGCAGTATTTT
>TRBV4-2|TRBD2|-|TRBJ2-3
CASRTLAELLDTQYF
TGTGCCAGCAGAACCCTAGCGGAGCTCTTGGATACGCAGTATTTT
>TRBV28|-|few|TRBJ1-4
CASSATRGGWYEKLFF
TGTGCCAGCAGTGCCACAAGAGGAGGGTGGTATGAAAAACTGTTTTTT
>TRBV9|TRBD1|-|TRBJ1-1
CASSDGTAVTNTEAFF
TGTGCCAGCAGCGACGGGACAGCCGTGACTAACACTGAAGCTTTCTTT
>TRBV7-9|-|-|TRBJ1-2
CASSGITPYGYTF
TGTGCCAGCAGCGGCATTACCCCATACGGCTACACCTTC
>TRBV27|-|-|TRBJ2-7
CASSSLNAAYEQYF
TGTGCCAGCAGTTCCCTGAATGCAGCCTACGAGCAGTACTTC
>TRBV28|TRBD1|-|TRBJ2-5
CASSLWEDRGEETQYF
TGTGCCAGCAGTTTATGGGAGGACAGGGGGGAAGAGACCCAGTACTTC